Given below is one TCR beta chain in context. Its antigen is as yet unknown. Healthy people donating bone marrow made up the donors. The data were obtained in a study of cytomegalovirus exposure and HLA in healthy donors. Study-level findings and limits: Presence/absence analyses treated sequencing depth as roughly uniform across donors. Cytomegalovirus-associated status was assigned to more than 150 TCR beta chains. The majority of TCR sequences were rare, yet some public TCRs appeared in many donors.

The CDR3 spans 16 residues. V lost 8 bases and J lost 5; bases outside the gene matches: 11. With 60 Vbeta and 13 Jbeta primers, the PCR was carried out. Here immunoSEQ multiplex PCR was the method, and the copy in TCRdb shows in-frame clones only, minus some. The sample contains about 78,000 clones, over 55% of which appear only once. The chain recombines TRBV23-1 with TRBJ2-5, with 13 bases fitting TRBD2. TRBV23-1 is assigned to the ORF class and has an uncertain function. The TCR sequence derives from a man younger than 45 in good health and CMV-seropositive. Material for sequencing was PBMCs. As DNA, the CDR3 is TGCGCCAGCCGATCCGGGACTAGCGGGACTTCGGAGACCCAGTACTTC. It specifies CASRSGTSGTSETQYF.